This T cell receptor (beta chain) was retrieved from a study of blood T cell repertoires in COVID-19. Study information: Acute and convalescent COVID-19 samples came from the United States, Italy and Spain.

Participants, about 18 to 90 years old, spanned 25 or so US areas. Clinical histories supplied by participants themselves formed the basis of cohort assignment. Individuals in the exposed group had encountered a COVID-19 case within 2 weeks preceding study entry. Unmatched junction bases numbered 1, after V lost 3 bases and J lost 8 bases. Looked up from germline, CDR1 is MDHEN and CDR2 is SYDVKM. This CDR3 region has 13 residues. The data were produced by immunoSEQ multiplex PCR, yet TCRdb's version contains in-frame clones alone and is incomplete. The repertoire consists of 330,000 or so clones, with about nine tenths occurring once and the leading ten covering 1%.

The sequencing sample was made of PBMCs or T cells enriched from blood (not recorded which). V is TRBV28 and J is TRBJ1-6; 7 bases match TRBD1. This clonotype was obtained from a woman aged 25 to 45 who had been exposed to COVID-19. The DNA for the CDR3 is TGTGCCAGCAGTTTCAGGGGGGATTCACCCCTCCACTTT. Protein sequence: CASSFRGDSPLHF.